The text below deals with one T cell receptor (beta chain). Its antigen is unknown. The input lacks base qualities; no much larger clone sits a single base away. The immunoSEQ Assay, a bias-controlled multiplex PCR, was used to amplify TCRbeta CDR3 regions from genomic DNA. The original pipeline was this. The number of nucleated cells in each sample was estimated by amplification of reference gene primers within the assay. To quantify the absolute abundance of each unique TCRbeta CDR3 rearrangement, sequence reads were collapsed and filtered. For each sample, productive Simpson clonality was calculated by taking the square root of Simpson's diversity index across productive rearrangements. TCRdb stores this immuneACCESS table with in-frame sequences only. Part of the clones is absent; in the studies checked, under half of the shortfall reflects unresolved V genes, and no reason is known for the rest. V and J calls and clone size follow that table, whereas D and trimming were derived from the DNA. This sample comprises 200,000 to 250,000 clones, roughly 88% of them detected only once. The ten biggest clones cover roughly a sixth of the sample.

One collaborating source in Seattle enrolled patients while the patients were actively infected and followed the patients over time throughout the course of disease. Whole blood was collected in K2EDTA tubes by collaborating institutions according to the institutions' own protocols. For TCRbeta analysis, collaborators shipped samples in one of three forms: frozen whole blood, isolated PBMCs, or DNA extracted from either of those sample types. The record originates from a study of blood T cell repertoires in COVID-19 (TCRdb year 2020). Notes on the research overall: Samples covering the acute and convalescent phases of COVID-19 were provided by collaborators in the United States, Italy and Spain. The material from the prospective study consisted of cDNA or gDNA derived from T cells, B-cell-depleted T cells, or PBMCs. The dataset comprised deeply sampled blood TCRbeta repertoires from subjects exposed to, actively infected with, or recovered from COVID-19. The repertoires were released in a freely available public database intended as a resource for research on the immune response to SARS-CoV-2. The samples were drawn from two sources: the first 160 participants of the ongoing ImmuneRACE study, and over 950 subjects contributed by 6 global collaborators. The sample metadata nearly always contained a de-identified subject ID, COVID-19 status, age in years and sex. Where available, HLA class I and class II types were taken from metadata supplied by the sample provider and were not determined by assay-based typing. Overall results and qualifications from the work: The amount of clinical and demographic metadata varied by source and participant and was provided uncurated.

Reading the germline V gene gives CDR1 SGHNT and CDR2 YENEEA. The CDR3 runs 13 amino acids, cysteine and phenylalanine included. Left in the record is the CDR3 DNA by itself, 39 bases read in frame from the first base. V lost 8 bases and J lost 4 bases; the stretch between them is 11 bases long. The source is a man in his fifties with COVID-19, enrolled during active disease. Specimen: peripheral blood. Here the chain combines TRBV11-3 and TRBJ2-2; the D segment could be TRBD2, given 7 matching bases. The DNA reads TGTGCCAGCGGGGGGGCGCGCACCGGGGAGCTGTTTTTT. Its translation reads: CASGGARTGELFF.